This T cell receptor beta chain is from a study of blood T cell repertoires in COVID-19. Background on the study: Samples came from the United States, Italy and Spain, spanning acute and convalescent COVID-19. Sources were T cells, B-cell-depleted T cells, or PBMCs; the material itself was cDNA or gDNA.

As handled by the study authors: Quantification of nucleated cells was approximated via reference gene primer amplification. Assay: immunoSEQ multiplex PCR; the TCRdb copy retains only in-frame clones and omits some. For V, J and clone size, that table is used; D and trimming come from the DNA. The table records about 160,000 clones, 90% of them present only once. The sequence derives from a man aged 55-75 years with active or convalescent COVID-19. Specimen: peripheral blood.

The CDR3 region is CATSRTGETQYF. The CDR3 DNA reads as TGTGCCACCAGCAGGACAGGGGAGACCCAGTACTTC. This chain links TRBV15 with TRBJ2-5; 7 positions match TRBD1. The V segment lost 3 bases and the J segment 5 bases; nucleotides outside the gene matches: 0. Germline V gene lookup returns CDR1 LNHNV and CDR2 YYDKDF (reference sequence). The CDR3 spans 12 residues.